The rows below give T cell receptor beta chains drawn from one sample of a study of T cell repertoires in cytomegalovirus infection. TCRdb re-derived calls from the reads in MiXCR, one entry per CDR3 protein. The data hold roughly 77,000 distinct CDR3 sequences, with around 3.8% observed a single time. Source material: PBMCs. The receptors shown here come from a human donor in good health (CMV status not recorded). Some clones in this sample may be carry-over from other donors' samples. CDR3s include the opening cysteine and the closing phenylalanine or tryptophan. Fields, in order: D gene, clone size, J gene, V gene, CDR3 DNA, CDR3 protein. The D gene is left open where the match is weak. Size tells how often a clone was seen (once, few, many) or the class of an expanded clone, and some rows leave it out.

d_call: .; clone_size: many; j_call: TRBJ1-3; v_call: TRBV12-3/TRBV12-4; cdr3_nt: TGTGCCAGCAGTTTGTGGCAGAGCCGAGACACCATATATTTT; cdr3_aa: CASSLWQSRDTIYF
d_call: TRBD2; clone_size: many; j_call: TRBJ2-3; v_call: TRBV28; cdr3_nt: TGTGCCAGCAGTCGGACTAGCGGGAGGGCCACAGATACGCAGTATTTT; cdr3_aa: CASSRTSGRATDTQYF
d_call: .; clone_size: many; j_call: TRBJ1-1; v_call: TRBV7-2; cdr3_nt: TGTGCCAGCTCCGGACAGCTCACGAACACTGAAGCTTTCTTT; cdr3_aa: CASSGQLTNTEAFF
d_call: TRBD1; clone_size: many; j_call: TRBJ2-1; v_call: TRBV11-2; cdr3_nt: TGTGCCAGCAGCTTACGGACAGGGGACTACAATGAGCAGTTCTTC; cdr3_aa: CASSLRTGDYNEQFF
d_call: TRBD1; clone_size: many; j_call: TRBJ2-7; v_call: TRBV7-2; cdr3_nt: TGTGCCAGCAGCTTAGCGACAGGGGGCATCCCCTACGAGCAGTACTTC; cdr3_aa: CASSLATGGIPYEQYF
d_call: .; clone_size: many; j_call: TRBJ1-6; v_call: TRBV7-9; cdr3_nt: TGTGCCAGCAGCTTAAATGCGGACGGTAATTCACCCCTCCACTTT; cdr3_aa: CASSLNADGNSPLHF
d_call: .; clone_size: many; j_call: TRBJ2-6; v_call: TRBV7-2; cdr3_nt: TGTGCCAAGGATTCTGGGGCCAACGTCCTGACTTTC; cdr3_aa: CAKDSGANVLTF
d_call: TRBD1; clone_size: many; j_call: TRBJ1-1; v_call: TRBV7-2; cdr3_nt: TGTGCCAGCAGCTACACGACAGGGAGGAACACTGAAGCTTTCTTT; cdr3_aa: CASSYTTGRNTEAFF
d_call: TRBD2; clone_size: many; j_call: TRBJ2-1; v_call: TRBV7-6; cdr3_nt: TGTGCCAGCAGTCGACCGGGACTAGCGAAAAATGAGCAGTTCTTC; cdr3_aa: CASSRPGLAKNEQFF
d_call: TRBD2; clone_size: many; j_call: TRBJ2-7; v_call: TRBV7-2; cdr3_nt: TGTGCCAGCAGATATACAGGGACTAGCGGCTACTACGAGCAGTACTTC; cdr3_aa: CASRYTGTSGYYEQYF
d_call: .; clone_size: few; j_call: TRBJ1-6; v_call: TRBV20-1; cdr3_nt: TGCAGTGCCGCGACGGGTGTCTATAATTCACCCCTCCACTTT; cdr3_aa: CSAATGVYNSPLHF
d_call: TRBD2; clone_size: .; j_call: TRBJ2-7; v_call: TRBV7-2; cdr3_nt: TGTGCCAGCAGCTTAGGGGGGACTACTTACGAGCAGTACTTC; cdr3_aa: CASSLGGTTYEQYF
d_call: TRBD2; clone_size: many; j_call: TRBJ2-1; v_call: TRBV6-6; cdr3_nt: TGTGCAGCGATGTTGGCTAGCGGGACCTACAATGAGCAGTTCTTC; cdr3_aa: CAAMLASGTYNEQFF
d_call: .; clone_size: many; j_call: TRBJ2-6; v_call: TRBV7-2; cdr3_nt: TGTGCCAGCAGCTTAAGCGGAAGGGCCGGGGCCAACGTCCTGACTTTC; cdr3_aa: CASSLSGRAGANVLTF
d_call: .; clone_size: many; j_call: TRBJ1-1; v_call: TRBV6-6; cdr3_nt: TGTGCCACCTCCTCCGGGTTTGAAGCTTTCTTT; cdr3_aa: CATSSGFEAFF
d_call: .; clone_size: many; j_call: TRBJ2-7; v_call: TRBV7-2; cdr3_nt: TGTGCCAGCAGCTCTGAAGGGGCGGCCTCCTCCTACGAGCAGTACTTC; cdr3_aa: CASSSEGAASSYEQYF
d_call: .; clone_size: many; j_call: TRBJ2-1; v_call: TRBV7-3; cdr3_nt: TGTGCCAGCAGCTTAACGGGGCTCTACAATGAGCAGTTCTTC; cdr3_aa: CASSLTGLYNEQFF
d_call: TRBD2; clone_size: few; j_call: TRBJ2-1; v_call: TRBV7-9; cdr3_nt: TGTGCCAGCACCTCAGAGTGGCGGGAGGGACATGAGCAGTTCTTC; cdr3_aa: CASTSEWREGHEQFF
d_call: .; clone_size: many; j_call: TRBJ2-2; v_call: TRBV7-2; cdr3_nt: TGTGCCAGCACCCTCCAACGCGGGGCAGGGCTGGCCGGGGAGCTGTTTTTT; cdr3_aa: CASTLQRGAGLAGELFF
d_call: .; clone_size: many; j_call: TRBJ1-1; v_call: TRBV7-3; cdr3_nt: TGTGCCAGCAGTAATCGGGGGAACACTGAAGCTTTCTTT; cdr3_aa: CASSNRGNTEAFF
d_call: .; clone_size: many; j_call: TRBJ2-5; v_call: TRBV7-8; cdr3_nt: TGTGCCAGCAGCGGGGCCGGAGAGATCGACAAGACCCAGTACTTC; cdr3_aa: CASSGAGEIDKTQYF
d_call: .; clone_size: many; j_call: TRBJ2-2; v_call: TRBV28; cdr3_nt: TGTGCCAGTCGGACGTCCTCGAACACCGGGGAGCTGTTTTTT; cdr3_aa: CASRTSSNTGELFF
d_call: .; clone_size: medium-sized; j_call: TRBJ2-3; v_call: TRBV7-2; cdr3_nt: TGTGCCAGCAGCTTAGGAATAGGGGCAGGGACTAGCACAGATACGCAGTATTTT; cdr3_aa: CASSLGIGAGTSTDTQYF
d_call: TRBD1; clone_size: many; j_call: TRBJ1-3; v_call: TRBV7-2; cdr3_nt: TGTGCCAGCAGCCTAGGGGGACAGGGCATCTCTGGAAACACCATATATTTT; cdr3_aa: CASSLGGQGISGNTIYF
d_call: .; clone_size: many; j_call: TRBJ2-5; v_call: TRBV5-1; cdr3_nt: TGCGCCAGCAGCCTACTAGCACGAGGAGAGGAGACCCAGTACTTC; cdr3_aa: CASSLLARGEETQYF
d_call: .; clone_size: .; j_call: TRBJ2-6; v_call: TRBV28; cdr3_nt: TGTGCCAGCAGTGTTGTATCTGGGGCCAACGTCCTGACTTTC; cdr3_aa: CASSVVSGANVLTF
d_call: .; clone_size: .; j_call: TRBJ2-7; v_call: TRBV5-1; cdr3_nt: TGCGCCAGCAGCTTGGAGGTAGGGTTTAACGAGCAGTACTTC; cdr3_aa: CASSLEVGFNEQYF
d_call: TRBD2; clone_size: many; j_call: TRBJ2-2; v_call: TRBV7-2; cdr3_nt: TGTGCCAGCAGCTTAGCGCCGAGGCTAGCGGGAGATAGCGGGGAGCTGTTTTTT; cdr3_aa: CASSLAPRLAGDSGELFF
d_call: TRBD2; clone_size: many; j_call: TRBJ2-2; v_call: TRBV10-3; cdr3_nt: TGTGCCACCAAACTTGGACTAGCGGGAGGTTCCGGGGAGCTGTTTTTT; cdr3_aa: CATKLGLAGGSGELFF
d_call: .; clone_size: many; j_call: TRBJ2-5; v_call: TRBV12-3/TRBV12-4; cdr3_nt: TGTGCCAGCAGTTTACGGGGGGCGGAAGAGACCCAGTACTTC; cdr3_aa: CASSLRGAEETQYF
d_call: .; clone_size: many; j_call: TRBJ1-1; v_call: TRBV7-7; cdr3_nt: TGTGCTAGCAGCTTAGTGCAGACCGCTGAAGCTTTCTTT; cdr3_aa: CASSLVQTAEAFF
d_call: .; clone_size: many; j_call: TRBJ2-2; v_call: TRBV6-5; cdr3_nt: TGTGCCAGCAGTTACTCAAGCAGGATCGGGGAGCTGTTTTTT; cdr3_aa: CASSYSSRIGELFF
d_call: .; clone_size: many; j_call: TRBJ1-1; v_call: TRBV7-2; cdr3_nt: TGTGCCAGCAGCTTTAGCAGTTTCTCTGAAGCTTTCTTT; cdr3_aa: CASSFSSFSEAFF
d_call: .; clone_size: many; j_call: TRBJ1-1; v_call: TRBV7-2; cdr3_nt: TGTGCCAGCAGCTTATATCCAGGCCCAAGCACTGAAGCTTTCTTT; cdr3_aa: CASSLYPGPSTEAFF
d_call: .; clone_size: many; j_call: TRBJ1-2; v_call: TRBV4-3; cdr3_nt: TGCGCCAGCAGCCCGGACATCTCCTATGGCTACACCTTC; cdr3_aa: CASSPDISYGYTF
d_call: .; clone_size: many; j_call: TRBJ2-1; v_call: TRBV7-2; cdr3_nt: TGTGCCAGCAGCTTACAGCCGACTATCAGTAATGAGCAGTTCTTC; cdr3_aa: CASSLQPTISNEQFF
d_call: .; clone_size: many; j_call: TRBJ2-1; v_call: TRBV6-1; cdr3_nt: TGTGCCACAATGAGTCAGGGGGGCTACAATGAGCAGTTCTTC; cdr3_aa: CATMSQGGYNEQFF
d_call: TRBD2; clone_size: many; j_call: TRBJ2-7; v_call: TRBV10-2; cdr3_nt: TGCGCCAGCAGTCTCGGACTAGCGGCCTACGAGCAGTACTTC; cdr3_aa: CASSLGLAAYEQYF
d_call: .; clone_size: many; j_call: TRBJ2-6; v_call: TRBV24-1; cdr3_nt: TGTGCCACCAGTGACCCCGGATCCTCTGGGGCCAACGTCCTGACTTTC; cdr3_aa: CATSDPGSSGANVLTF
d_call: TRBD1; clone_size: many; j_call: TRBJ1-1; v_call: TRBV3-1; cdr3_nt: TGTGCCAGCAGCCTCCGGACAGGGGGCTTGACTGAAGCTTTCTTT; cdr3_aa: CASSLRTGGLTEAFF
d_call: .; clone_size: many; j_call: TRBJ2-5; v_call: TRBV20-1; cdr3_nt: TGCAGTGCTAGAGGCCCCGGTTTAGGGCGGCAAGAGACCCAGTACTTC; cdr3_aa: CSARGPGLGRQETQYF